This T cell receptor beta chain was identified in a study of glioma-infiltrating T cells. Study-level findings and limits: Gliomas, especially low-grade, showed above-expected tissue-blood divergence; non-neoplastic patients showed below.

Between the trimmed V and J ends, which lost 8 bases and 4 bases, there was a span of 23 bases. CDR1 is MNHEY, CDR2 SVGEGT, per germline. The CDR3 has 16 residues. The iRepertoire nested amplicon-rescue multiplex PCR amplified TCR alpha and beta CDR3s from RNA. TCRdb ran MiXCR on the multiplex PCR reads and lists one entry per CDR3 protein. The table records roughly 130,000 distinct CDR3 sequences, under 30% of them present only once. Points on this clonotype: Its antigen is unidentified. A much larger clone lies one base from this, so it may be a read error.

The V gene is TRBV6-2 or TRBV6-3, the J gene TRBJ1-2; TRBD1 might be the D (5 bases). This clonotype was obtained from a human donor with low-grade glioma or glioblastoma, undergoing nonglioma brain surgery, or in good health (not recorded which). Sequencing used glioma tissue, nonneoplastic brain tissue, or PBMCs (not recorded which). CDR3 coding DNA: TGTGCCAGCGGGGACCTCGGCGGCTTGGGCGGCTATGGCTACACCTTC. Translation: CASGDLGGLGGYGYTF.